A single sample is the source of the 16 T cell receptor beta chains below, sequenced in a study of cytomegalovirus exposure and HLA in healthy donors. The PCR used 60 Vbeta and 13 Jbeta primers. Clones were read by immunoSEQ multiplex PCR, and TCRdb kept only the in-frame ones, dropping some. This sample contains about 130,000 clones. The sequenced sample was PBMCs. The origin of the receptors is a man aged 40-49 years in good health and CMV-seronegative.

The chain links TRBV7-2 to TRBJ2-3; 14 bases are shared with TRBD2. The CDR3 is 15 amino acids. With 4 bases clipped from V and 8 bases from J, the junction kept 5 bases outside the gene matches. The germline CDR1 and CDR2 sequences are SGHTA and FQGNSA. CDR3 bases: TGTGCCAGCAGCTCGGGACTAGCGGGAGTTGGTACGCAGTATTTT. This encodes CASSSGLAGVGTQYF.

V usage is TRBV27 and J usage is TRBJ2-7; D might be TRBD2 (6 bases). The V gene lost 2 bases and the J gene lost 3 bases, with 11 bases spanning the gap. Looked up from germline, CDR1 is MNHEY and CDR2 is SMNVEV (reference sequence). CDR3 size: 14 residues. The CDR3 region is CASSLGGVDYEQYF. The CDR3 DNA is TGTGCCAGCAGTTTAGGAGGGGTGGACTACGAGCAGTACTTC.

The chain couples TRBV21-1 to TRBJ2-7; the listed D gene, TRBD2, was not tested against the DNA. TRBV21-1 is labeled a pseudogene. The CDR3 loop spans 10 amino acids. CDR3 residues: CASTNPEQYF. In DNA form, the CDR3 reads TGTGCCAGCACTAATCCGGAGCAGTACTTC.

This rearrangement joins TRBV4-2 to TRBJ2-2; 11 nucleotides agree with TRBD2. Per the germline V gene, CDR1 is LGHNA and CDR2 is YNFKEQ. Germline trimming cut 2 bases from V and 7 bases from J; bases unmatched to any gene: 9. The CDR3 spans 17 residues. CDR3 sequence: CASSQNLAGGLHGELFF. CDR3 in DNA: TGTGCCAGCAGCCAAAACCTAGCGGGAGGTCTCCACGGGGAGCTGTTTTTT.

V and J are TRBV28 and TRBJ1-6; weak D call: TRBD1 (6 bases). The CDR3 is 14 amino acids. Looked up from germline, CDR1 is MDHEN and CDR2 is SYDVKM. V was shortened by 3 bases and J by 10 bases, with 13 bases between the two germline ends. The CDR3: CASSFAGARSPLHF. The CDR3 nucleotides are TGTGCCAGCAGTTTTGCGGGGGCTCGATCACCCCTCCACTTT.

The rearrangement links TRBV6-1 to TRBJ2-2; TRBD1 aligns across 9 bases. CDR3 length: 15 amino acids. The V and J ends lost 3 bases and 5 bases, in that order; junction bases with no gene match: 4. In germline, CDR1 is MNHNS, CDR2 SASEGT. This CDR3 is CASSDHRGPTGELFF. CDR3 DNA: TGTGCCAGCAGTGACCACAGGGGGCCGACCGGGGAGCTGTTTTTT.

The CDR3 DNA reads TGTGCCAGCAGCCGGACAGGGGTTAACTATGGCTACACCTTC. This gives the protein CASSRTGVNYGYTF. The genes are TRBV7-9 and TRBJ1-2; 9 bases agree with TRBD1. The CDR3 loop spans 14 amino acids. Trimming cost V 5 bases and J 1 base; bases outside gene matches: 2. Per the germline V gene, CDR1 is SEHNR and CDR2 is FQNEAQ (reference sequence).

The chain recombines TRBV5-4 with TRBJ1-4, with 8 bases identical to TRBD1. The V segment lost 4 bases and the J segment 7 bases; nucleotides outside the gene matches: 9. The CDR3 has 15 amino acids. From germline, CDR1 is SGHNT and CDR2 YYREEE (reference sequence). CDR3 sequence reads: CASSRKQGESEKLFF. Here the CDR3 DNA reads TGTGCCAGCAGCAGAAAACAGGGGGAATCTGAAAAACTGTTTTTT.

The chain joins TRBV4-3 to TRBJ2-7; D gene uncertain. CDR1 and CDR2 (germline): LGHNA, YSLEER. The CDR3 runs to 15 residues. V lost 4 bases and J 3 bases, leaving 16 bases between the germline ends. CDR3 protein: CASSPLPGIGYEQYF. The CDR3 nucleotides read TGCGCCAGCAGCCCCCTCCCGGGTATTGGCTACGAGCAGTACTTC.

This rearrangement joins TRBV6-6 to TRBJ2-3; 8 positions agree with TRBD1. V was clipped by 1 base and J by 6 bases; unmatched bases: 3. This CDR3 spans 14 amino acids. Germline lookup yields CDR1 MNHNY and CDR2 SVGAGI (reference sequence). The CDR3 spells CASSYLTGGDTQYF. DNA of the CDR3: TGTGCCAGCAGTTACTTAACAGGGGGGGATACGCAGTATTTT.

The rearrangement joins TRBV10-1 to TRBJ2-7, with 11 nucleotides matching TRBD2. The CDR3 contains 15 residues. Trimming cost V 2 bases and J 6 bases; bases outside gene matches: 6. The germline gives CDR1 WNHNN, CDR2 SYGVQD (reference sequence). CDR3 DNA: TGCGCCAGCAGTGAGGTAGGCCTAGCGGGAGGCGAGCAGTACTTC. It is translated as CASSEVGLAGGEQYF.

The rearrangement uses TRBV19 and TRBJ1-1; D perhaps matches TRBD1 (5 bases). CDR3 length equals 14 residues. Trimming left V 1 base short and J 13 bases short, with 19 bases between. In germline, CDR1 is LNHDA, CDR2 SQIVND (reference sequence). Written as DNA, the CDR3 is TGTGCCAGTAGTATAGTCCAGGGAGGCCCGGGTGTTTTCTTT. It is translated as CASSIVQGGPGVFF.

The chain links TRBV30 to TRBJ2-7; TRBD2 agrees at 16 bases. CDR3 size: 16 residues. Trimming at V came to 1 base and at J to 6 bases, leaving 6 bases not matched to a gene. CDR1 GTSNPN and CDR2 SVGIG come from the germline V gene (reference sequence). CDR3 sequence: CAWSGGTSGRGGEQYF. The CDR3 nucleotides are TGTGCCTGGAGTGGGGGGACTAGCGGGAGGGGAGGCGAGCAGTACTTC.

CDR3 in amino acids: CASRPQRTSGLYEQYF. CDR3 DNA: TGTGCCAGCAGGCCTCAGCGGACTAGCGGGCTCTACGAGCAGTACTTC. The V gene is TRBV11-1, the J gene TRBJ2-7, with 11 nucleotides matching TRBD2. Germline V gene sequence: CDR1 SGHAT, CDR2 FQDESV (reference sequence). V trimming: 6 bases; J trimming: 3 bases; junction bases outside the gene matches: 10. The CDR3 contains 16 residues.

The chain employs TRBV15 and TRBJ1-5, with 7 bases identical to TRBD1. Germline values: CDR1 LNHNV, CDR2 YYDKDF (reference sequence). Trimming took 2 bases from V and 0 from J; bases not matched to a gene: 13. The CDR3 spans 19 residues. The CDR3 loop is CATSRPGGQSFDSNQPQHF. CDR3 nucleotides: TGTGCCACCAGCAGACCAGGGGGACAGTCTTTTGATAGCAATCAGCCCCAGCATTTT.

The chain has TRBV6-5 and TRBJ1-1, with D tentatively TRBD1 (6 bases). CDR3 length: 15 residues. Germline values: CDR1 MNHEY, CDR2 SVGAGI. The germline V and J ends were trimmed by 5 bases and 2 bases, with 15 bases remaining between them. CDR3 protein: CASSPRGTTNTEAFF. CDR3 coding DNA: TGTGCCAGCAGTCCCCGAGGGACAACAAACACTGAAGCTTTCTTT.